What follows describes a single TCR beta chain. These data originate in a study of blood T cell repertoires in COVID-19. Study details: There were acute and convalescent COVID-19 samples, and they came from the United States, Italy and Spain. Sources were T cells, B-cell-depleted T cells, or PBMCs; the material itself was cDNA or gDNA.

Repertoires were generated with immunoSEQ multiplex PCR, while TCRdb's copy carries only in-frame clones and drops some. Here the sample spans roughly 500,000 clones, approximately 85% being singletons. Germline CDR1 reads SGHKS; CDR2 reads YYEKEE (reference sequence). Trimming cost V 3 bases and J 7 bases, with 13 bases left between them. CDR3 length: 14 residues. The receptor was derived from a human donor in a cohort sampled during active COVID-19. The sequenced sample was peripheral blood. The chain uses TRBV5-5 and TRBJ1-4; D is unresolved. CDR3 residues: CASSSGGRVEKLFF. Here the CDR3 DNA reads TGTGCCAGCAGCTCGGGAGGTAGGGTTGAAAAACTGTTTTTT.